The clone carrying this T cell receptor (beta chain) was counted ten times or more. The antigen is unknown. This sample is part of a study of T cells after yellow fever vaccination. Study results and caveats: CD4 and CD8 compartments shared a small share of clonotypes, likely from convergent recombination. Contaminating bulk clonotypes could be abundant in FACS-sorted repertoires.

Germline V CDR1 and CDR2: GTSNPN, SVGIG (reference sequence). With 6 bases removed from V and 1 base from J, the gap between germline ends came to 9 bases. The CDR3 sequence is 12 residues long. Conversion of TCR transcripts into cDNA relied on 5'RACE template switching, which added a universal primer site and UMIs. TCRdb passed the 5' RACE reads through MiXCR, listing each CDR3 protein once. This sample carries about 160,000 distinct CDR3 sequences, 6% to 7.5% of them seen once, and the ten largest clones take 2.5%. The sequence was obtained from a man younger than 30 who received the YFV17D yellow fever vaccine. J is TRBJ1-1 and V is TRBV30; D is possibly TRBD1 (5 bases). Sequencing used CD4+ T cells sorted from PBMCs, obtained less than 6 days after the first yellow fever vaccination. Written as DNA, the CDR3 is TGTGCCTGCAGACAGTCGAACACTGAAGCTTTCTTT. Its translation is CACRQSNTEAFF.